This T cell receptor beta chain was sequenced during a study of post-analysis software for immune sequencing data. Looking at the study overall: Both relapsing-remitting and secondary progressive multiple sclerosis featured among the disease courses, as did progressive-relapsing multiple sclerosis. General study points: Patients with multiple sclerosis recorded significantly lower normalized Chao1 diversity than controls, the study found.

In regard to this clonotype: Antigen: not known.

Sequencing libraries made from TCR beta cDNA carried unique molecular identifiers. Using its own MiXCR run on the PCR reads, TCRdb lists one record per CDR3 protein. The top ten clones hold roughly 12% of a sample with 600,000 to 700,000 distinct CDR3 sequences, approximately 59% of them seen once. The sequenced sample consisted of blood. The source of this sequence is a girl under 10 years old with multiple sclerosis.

CDR3 region: CASSSGAGGHTDTQYF. CDR3 nucleotide sequence: TGCGCCAGCAGCTCGGGGGCAGGAGGACACACAGATACGCAGTATTTT. The chain links TRBV5-1 to TRBJ2-3; perhaps D is TRBD1 or TRBD2 (6 bases each). Deletions cut 3 bases from V and 2 bases from J, with 16 bases between. This CDR3 contains 16 residues. Germline CDR1 is SGHRS and CDR2 is YFSETQ.